A selection of T cell receptor beta chains follows, all from one sample in a study of T cell responses to AZD1222 COVID-19 vaccine. Libraries were prepared by immunoSEQ multiplex PCR; TCRdb keeps only in-frame clonotypes and omits some of them. The sample consists of around 160,000 clones, more than 85% of them appearing once. The specimen was peripheral blood, collected on day 0 of AZD1222 vaccination. The receptor set was obtained from an adult in good health. Each CDR3 is given with its conserved first and last residue. The order of the fields is V gene, J gene, D gene, clone size, CDR3 DNA, CDR3 protein. A D gene is named only where the DNA matches it firmly. Size values are once, few and many counts, or a class for expanded clones, and some rows have none.

>TRBV5-1|TRBJ1-5|TRBD1|-
TGCGCCAGCAGCTTGGATCCAGGGGGTAGGCAGCCCCAGCATTTT
CASSLDPGGRQPQHF
>TRBV5-8|TRBJ1-5|TRBD1|-
TGTGCCAGCAGCTTGCATCGGACAGGGGCCTCGTATCAGCCCCAGCATTTT
CASSLHRTGASYQPQHF
>TRBV18|TRBJ1-1|-|-
TGTGCCAGCTCACCATGGGGAGTACGAGCAAGTAACACTGAAGCTTTCTTT
CASSPWGVRASNTEAFF
>TRBV5-4|TRBJ2-7|TRBD2|-
TGTGCCAGCAGCGGTGGGACTAGCGGGACTGACTCCTCCTACGAGCAGTACTTC
CASSGGTSGTDSSYEQYF
>TRBV3-1/TRBV3-2|TRBJ1-1|-|once
TGTGCCAGCAGCCAAGGCGACAGAAAAGCTTTCTTT
CASSQGDRKAFF
>TRBV18|TRBJ1-1|-|-
TGTGCCAGCTCACCACCGGCGGCCAGGAGCACTGAAGCTTTCTTT
CASSPPAARSTEAFF
>TRBV6-5|TRBJ2-5|TRBD1|-
TGTGCCAGCAGTTACTCGACAGGGACGGAGACCCAGTACTTC
CASSYSTGTETQYF
>TRBV12-3/TRBV12-4|TRBJ1-2|TRBD1|once
TGTGCCAGCGGCCAGGGGGGCGGCGATGGCTACACCTTC
CASGQGGGDGYTF
>TRBV16|TRBJ1-2|TRBD1|once
TGTGCCAGCAGCGCGCAGGGGGCCCGGGACTATGGCTACACCTTC
CASSAQGARDYGYTF
>TRBV7-8|TRBJ2-5|TRBD2|-
TGTGCCAGCAGCTTAGGCGGCTTGCGGGGGGCCAAAGAGACCCAGTACTTC
CASSLGGLRGAKETQYF
>TRBV11-2|TRBJ2-2|-|-
TGTGCCAGCAGCGCCTGGGAGGGCAGGGGGACCGGGGAGCTGTTTTTT
CASSAWEGRGTGELFF
>TRBV12-3/TRBV12-4|TRBJ1-5|-|-
TGTGCCAGCAGTTTAGCAGGAAATCAGCCCCAGCATTTT
CASSLAGNQPQHF
>TRBV5-6|TRBJ2-4|TRBD2|-
TGTGCCAGCAGCTTGGTAGCGGGAGGAAAAAACATTCAGTACTTC
CASSLVAGGKNIQYF
>TRBV18|TRBJ2-1|-|-
TGTGCCAGCTCACCAGTCCGAAGCTCCTACAATGAGCAGTTCTTC
CASSPVRSSYNEQFF
>TRBV14|TRBJ1-2|-|-
TGTGCCAGCAGCCAAGGATCCGGGTATGGCTACACCTTC
CASSQGSGYGYTF
>TRBV7-9|TRBJ2-7|TRBD1|-
TGTGCCAGCAGCTACCTCCGGACAGGTACCTCCTACGAGCAGTACTTC
CASSYLRTGTSYEQYF
>TRBV9|TRBJ1-2|-|-
TGTGCCAGCAGCCCAGAGGAGGGCCCCCGGTCGTATGGCTACACCTTC
CASSPEEGPRSYGYTF
>TRBV9|TRBJ2-4|-|-
TGTGCCAGCAGCGTTGTTGGCCAGGGGATAGCCAAAAACATTCAGTACTTC
CASSVVGQGIAKNIQYF
>TRBV7-2|TRBJ1-1|-|-
TGTGCCAGCAGCCTATCGTTCGGGGGGTCCACTGAAGCTTTCTTT
CASSLSFGGSTEAFF